This record covers a single TCR beta chain. The antigen remains unidentified. The data stem from a study of shared clonotypes between healthy human individuals. J lost 9 bases, V lost 1 base, and 5 bases had no gene match. From germline, CDR1 is SGHRS and CDR2 YFSETQ. The CDR3 spans 15 residues. Study observations and caveats: Rarefaction showed sorted-subset sequencing was incomplete despite large depth.

Repertoires were generated with immunoSEQ multiplex PCR, while TCRdb's copy carries only in-frame clones and drops some. The table lists some 2,000,000 clones, 85% to 95% of them singletons. This receptor was identified in a man younger than 35 in good health. The sequenced material came from naive CD4+ T cells sorted from blood. The sample's subset: CD45RA+ positively selected. The chain links TRBV5-1 to TRBJ1-6; 9 bases match TRBD1. CDR3 protein: CASSLWTGDSSPLHF. CDR3 coding DNA: TGCGCCAGCAGCTTGTGGACAGGGGATAGTTCACCCCTCCACTTT.